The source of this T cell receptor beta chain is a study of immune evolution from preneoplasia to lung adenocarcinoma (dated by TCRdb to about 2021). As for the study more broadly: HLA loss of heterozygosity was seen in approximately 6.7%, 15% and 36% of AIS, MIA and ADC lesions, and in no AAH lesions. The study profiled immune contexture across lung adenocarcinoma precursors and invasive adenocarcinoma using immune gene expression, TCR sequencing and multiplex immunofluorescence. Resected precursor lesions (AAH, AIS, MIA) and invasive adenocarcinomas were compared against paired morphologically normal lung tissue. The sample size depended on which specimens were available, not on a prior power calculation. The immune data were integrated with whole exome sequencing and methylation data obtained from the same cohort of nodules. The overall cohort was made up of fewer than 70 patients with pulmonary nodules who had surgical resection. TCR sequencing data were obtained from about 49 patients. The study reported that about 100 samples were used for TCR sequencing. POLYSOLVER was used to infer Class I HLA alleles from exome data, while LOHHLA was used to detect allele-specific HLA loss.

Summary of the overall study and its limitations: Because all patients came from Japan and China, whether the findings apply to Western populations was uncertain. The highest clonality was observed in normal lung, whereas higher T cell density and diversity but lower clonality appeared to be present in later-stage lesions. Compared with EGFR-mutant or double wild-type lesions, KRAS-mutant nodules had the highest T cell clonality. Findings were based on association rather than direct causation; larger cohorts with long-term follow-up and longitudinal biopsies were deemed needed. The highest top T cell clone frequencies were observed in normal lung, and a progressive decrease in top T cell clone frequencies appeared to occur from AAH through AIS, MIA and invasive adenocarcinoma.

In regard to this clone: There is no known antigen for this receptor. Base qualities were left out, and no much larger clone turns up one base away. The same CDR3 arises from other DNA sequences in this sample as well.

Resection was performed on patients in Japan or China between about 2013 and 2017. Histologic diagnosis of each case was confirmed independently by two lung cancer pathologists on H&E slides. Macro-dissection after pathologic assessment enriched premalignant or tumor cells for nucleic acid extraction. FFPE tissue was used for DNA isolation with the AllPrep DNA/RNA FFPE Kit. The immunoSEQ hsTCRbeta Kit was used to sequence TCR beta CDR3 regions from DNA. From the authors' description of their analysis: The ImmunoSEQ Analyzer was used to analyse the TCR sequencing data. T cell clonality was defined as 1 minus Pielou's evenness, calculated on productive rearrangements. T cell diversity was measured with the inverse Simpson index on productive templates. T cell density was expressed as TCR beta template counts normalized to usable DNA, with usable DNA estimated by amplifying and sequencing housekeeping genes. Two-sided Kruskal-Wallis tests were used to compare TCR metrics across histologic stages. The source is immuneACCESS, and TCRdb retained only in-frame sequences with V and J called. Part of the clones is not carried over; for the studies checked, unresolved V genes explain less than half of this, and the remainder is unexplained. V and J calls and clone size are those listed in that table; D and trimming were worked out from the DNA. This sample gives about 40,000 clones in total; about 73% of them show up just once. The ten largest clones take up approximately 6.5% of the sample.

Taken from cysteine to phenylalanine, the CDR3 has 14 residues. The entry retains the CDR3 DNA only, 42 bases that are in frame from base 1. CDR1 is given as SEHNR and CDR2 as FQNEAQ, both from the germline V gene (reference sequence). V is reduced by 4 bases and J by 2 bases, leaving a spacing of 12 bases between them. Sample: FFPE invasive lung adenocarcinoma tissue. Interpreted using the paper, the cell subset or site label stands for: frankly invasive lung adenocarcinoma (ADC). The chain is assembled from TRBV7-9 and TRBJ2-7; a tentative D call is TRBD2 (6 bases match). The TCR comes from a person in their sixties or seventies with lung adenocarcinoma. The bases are TGTGCCAGCAGCTCGGGGGACCGGGCCTACGAGCAGTACTTC. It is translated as CASSSGDRAYEQYF.